This T cell receptor (beta chain) comes out of a study of blood T cell repertoires in COVID-19. On the study more broadly: Sample material is recorded as cDNA or gDNA derived from T cells, B-cell-depleted T cells, or PBMCs.

In germline, CDR1 is SGHVS, CDR2 FNYEAQ. Trimming removed 5 bases from V and 2 bases from J; junction bases left unmatched: 6. The CDR3 contains 16 residues. Repertoires were generated with immunoSEQ multiplex PCR, while TCRdb's copy carries only in-frame clones and drops some. The table has 45,000 to 65,000 clones, more than 70% seen once. The receptor was isolated from a human donor in a cohort sampled during active COVID-19. The chain combines TRBV7-6 with TRBJ1-4, with 9 bases that match TRBD1. Sequences were obtained from peripheral blood. The chain's CDR3 is CASSRFTGGTNEKLFF. The CDR3 coding sequence is TGTGCCAGCAGCCGATTTACAGGGGGCACTAATGAAAAACTGTTTTTT.